The rows below give T cell receptor beta chains drawn from one sample of a study of coeliac disease. Here immunoSEQ multiplex PCR was the method, and the copy in TCRdb shows in-frame clones only, minus some. The data show 2,200 or so clones, with about 60% seen just once and 9.2% held by the top ten. The sample taken for sequencing was lamina propria lymphocytes from the gut. Receptor source: a woman aged 25-40 years with active celiac disease. Each CDR3 is given with its conserved first and last residue.

TRBJ1-1	TRBV7-2	CASSLVGQMNTEAFF
TRBJ2-1	TRBV6-4	CASSDLEGEQFF
TRBJ1-5	TRBV18	CASSPHHYPWDRGNQPQHF
TRBJ2-7	TRBV2	CASSDWQAYEQYF
TRBJ2-3	TRBV11-2	CASSPAGFSTDTQYF
TRBJ2-1	TRBV2	CASSIGREGVYNEQFF
TRBJ2-7	TRBV7-9	CASRGGTGDAYEQYF
TRBJ2-3	TRBV11-2	CATIPRPGHTQYF
TRBJ2-1	TRBV11-2	CASSISGTVTRYNEQFF
TRBJ2-2	TRBV21-1	CASSNGTGFRGAVF
TRBJ1-1	TRBV6-6	CASSYSSGGNTEAFF
TRBJ2-5	TRBV5-1	CASSLEPGETQYF
TRBJ1-2	TRBV6-5	CASRIGTGVYGYTF
TRBJ1-6	TRBV5-4	CASSGGQGRYSPLHF
TRBJ2-1	TRBV9	CASSVASGAYNEQFF
TRBJ1-1	TRBV29-1	CSVEWTGGNTEAFF
TRBJ2-1	TRBV2	CASTIRGASGGAYNEQFF
TRBJ2-5	TRBV7-9	CASSGQQETQYF
TRBJ2-1	TRBV7-2	CASSLAAGSYNEQFF
TRBJ1-5	TRBV10-2	CATGRLGYGNQPQHF
TRBJ1-1	TRBV19	CASTLGGGTTEAFF
TRBJ1-2	TRBV5-1	CASGGADYGYTF
TRBJ2-7	TRBV7-3	CASTLGGYEQYF
TRBJ2-1	TRBV7-9	CASLAGGGHNEQFF
TRBJ2-1	TRBV15	CATNKAGGPINEQFF
TRBJ1-3	TRBV6-9	CASSLRTGAAGNTIYF
TRBJ2-5	TRBV4-1	CASSPRASGPRETQYF
TRBJ2-1	TRBV6-1	CASRRTGGEQFF
TRBJ1-1	TRBV5-1	CASSSLLPKDDGVWTEAFF
TRBJ2-5	TRBV6-1	CAGSGGAGETQYF
TRBJ1-4	TRBV6-1	CASSGQGARDNEKLFF
TRBJ1-2	TRBV10-3	CAISESSRRGGPILNYGYTF
TRBJ1-4	TRBV2	CASRRVTNEKLFF
TRBJ1-6	TRBV7-7	CASSPGQEPNSPLHF
TRBJ2-7	TRBV27	CASAFEGAVSSYEQYF
TRBJ1-2	TRBV29-1	CSAGTGGTSGYTF
TRBJ1-2	TRBV5-6	CASSGTGGRRYGYTF
TRBJ2-1	TRBV5-6	CASSLGSLQFF
TRBJ1-6	TRBV27	CASSFARARSPLHF
TRBJ2-3	TRBV6-6	CASSYWGLAARDTQYF